A selection of T cell receptor beta chains follows, all from one sample in a study of identical twins. Using its own MiXCR run on the 5' RACE reads, TCRdb lists one record per CDR3 protein. The data show a few hundred thousand distinct CDR3 sequences, with about 10% seen just once and roughly 9% held by the top ten. Sequencing was carried out using naive T cells sorted from blood. The receptors shown here come from a woman aged 50 to 60 in good health. Both conserved end residues are part of each CDR3. Fields, in order: V gene, D gene, J gene, CDR3 protein. D genes are given only for firm matches.

TRBV6-5	-	TRBJ1-2	CAIQRGYTF
TRBV27	TRBD2	TRBJ2-1	CASSLASGPQFF
TRBV20-1	TRBD1	TRBJ2-2	CSAIGTGHTGELFF
TRBV6-4	-	TRBJ2-1	CASSVGSSYNEQFF
TRBV7-8	TRBD2	TRBJ2-3	CASRGAGVSTDTQYF
TRBV4-1	TRBD2	TRBJ2-7	CASSHPRTSGNYEQYF
TRBV5-1	-	TRBJ1-1	CASSLAPETGGNTEAFF
TRBV5-1	TRBD2	TRBJ2-1	CASSLVIGSGSHEQFF
TRBV7-6	TRBD2	TRBJ2-2	CASSLGTSGGNTGELFF
TRBV6-5	-	TRBJ2-1	CASSYLRFSGLNEQFF
TRBV10-3	-	TRBJ2-2	CAIIRGDTGELFF
TRBV12-3/TRBV12-4	-	TRBJ2-1	CASSPPEGRSNEQFF
TRBV11-2	-	TRBJ2-5	CASSLGAGGDPYQETQYF
TRBV12-3/TRBV12-4	TRBD2	TRBJ2-1	CASSRAGGPHNEQFF
TRBV20-1	-	TRBJ1-2	CSARARGKDYGYTF
TRBV5-1	-	TRBJ1-1	CASSLWGYTEAFF
TRBV5-1	TRBD2	TRBJ2-1	CASSETSGINEQFF